This TCR beta chain originates from a study of cytomegalovirus exposure and HLA in healthy donors. Trimming removed 4 bases from V and 2 bases from J, with 13 bases in between. The V gene's germline CDR1 is SGHKS and CDR2 YYEKEE (reference sequence). This CDR3 region has 14 residues. The table lists this clone with a count of one. Profiling relied on immunoSEQ multiplex PCR, and the TCRdb table lists in-frame clones only, not all of them. The data show 75,000 to 85,000 clones, roughly 88% seen once. V usage is TRBV5-5 and J usage is TRBJ2-7; maybe TRBD1 (5 bases). This receptor was obtained from a man aged 25 to 45 in good health and CMV-seronegative. Sequenced input: PBMCs. The CDR3 region is CASSPLDRPYEQYF. The CDR3 DNA sequence: TGTGCCAGCAGCCCCCTCGACAGACCCTACGAGCAGTACTTC.